This paragraph covers one TCR beta chain sequence. The sample originates from a study of blood T cell repertoires in COVID-19. The overall study: Italy, Spain and the United States were the sources of the convalescent and acute COVID-19 samples. PBMCs, B-cell-depleted T cells, or T cells provided the cDNA or gDNA that made up the material.

The CDR3 consists of 14 residues. Per the germline V gene, CDR1 is MRHNA and CDR2 is SNTAGT. With 6 bases removed from V and 7 bases from J, the gap between germline ends came to 16 bases. Per the original methods: For nucleated cells, counts were estimated from reference gene primer amplification. Method: immunoSEQ multiplex PCR; TCRdb's copy keeps in-frame clones and lacks some. That table furnishes V, J and clone size, whereas the DNA furnished D and trimming. The top ten clones hold roughly 12% of a sample with roughly 20,000 clones, around 80% of them seen once. This chain uses TRBV6-4 with TRBJ1-5, with a tentative D call TRBD1 (5 bases). Sequenced sample: peripheral blood. This sequence originates from a man between 60 and 70 years old with active COVID-19. CDR3 residues: CASSPGGYGQPQHF. In DNA, the CDR3 is TGTGCCAGCAGCCCCGGGGGTTACGGCCAGCCCCAGCATTTT.